The 4 T cell receptor beta chains presented below share a single source sample, sequenced in a study of T cells in women clearing cervical HPV infection. The data were produced by immunoSEQ multiplex PCR, yet TCRdb's version contains in-frame clones alone and is incomplete. The sample shows over 15,000 clones, and roughly 10% sits with its ten largest clones. The sequenced sample consisted of blood buffy coat. These receptors were obtained from a woman aged 18 to 75 with a cervical HPV16 infection that either progressed to CIN3+ or cleared (not recorded which).

A note on this clone: The read ends 3 residues before the CDR3 terminus; that terminus is restored from the germline J gene. The rearrangement joins TRBV4-1 to TRBJ2-7; D is ambiguous. Trimming took 2 bases from V and 6 from J, leaving 11 bases between them. The germline V gene encodes CDR1 MGHRA and CDR2 YSYEKL. The CDR3 has 13 amino acids. CDR3: CASSQRISLEQYF. The DNA read from the CDR3 is TGCGCCAGCAGCCAACGTATATCCCTCGAG.

About this clone itself: The CDR3 end is not reached by the read, which stops 3 residues before it; the germline J gene fills it in. The chain couples TRBV5-1 to TRBJ2-3, with 8 positions matching TRBD2. Losses at the gene ends were 0 bases for V and 1 base for J; bases not matched to a gene: 4. CDR3 length: 16 amino acids. Germline V lookup: CDR1 SGHRS, CDR2 YFSETQ. The CDR3 region is CASSLEGSGGTDTQYF. CDR3 bases read: TGCGCCAGCAGCTTGGAGGGTAGCGGGGGCACAGATACG.

About this clone itself: The read ends 3 residues before the CDR3 terminus; that terminus is restored from the germline J gene. This rearrangement joins TRBV20-1 to TRBJ2-1; D possibly corresponds to TRBD2 (6 bases). Trimming took 6 bases from V and 3 from J, leaving 27 bases between them. The length of the CDR3 is 18 residues. Germline V gene sequence: CDR1 DFQATT, CDR2 SNEGSKA (reference sequence). The CDR3 sequence: CSAIIIAEDRGNYNEQFF. CDR3 DNA, as far as it was read: TGCAGTGCGATTATTATAGCGGAAGACAGAGGCAACTACAATGAG.

Notes on this clone: The sequenced fragment ends 3 residues before the CDR3 boundary, so the rest is inferred from the germline J gene. The chain has TRBV5-6 and TRBJ1-4; a possible D gene is TRBD1 (6 bases). The CDR3 contains 13 residues. CDR1 and CDR2 (germline): SGHDT, YYEEEE. The CDR3 spells CASSLEPGDKLFF. The part of the CDR3 DNA that was read is TGTGCCAGCAGCTTGGAGCCAGGGGACAAA. Complete variable domain (other parts from reference TRBV5-6 and TRBJ1-4): DAGVTQSPTHLIKTRGQQVTLRCSPKSGHDTVSWYQQALGQGPQFIFQYYEEEERQRGNFPDRFSGHQFPNYSSELNVNALLLGDSALYLCASSLEPGDKLFFGSGTQLSVL.